This is a list of T cell receptor beta chains from one sample in a study of cytomegalovirus exposure and HLA in healthy donors. The protocol was immunoSEQ multiplex PCR, while the TCRdb copy is restricted to in-frame clones and leaves out a portion. The sample records some 150,000 clones, about 86% being singletons. Sequences were obtained from PBMCs. The source is a human donor in good health. CDR3s include the opening cysteine and the closing phenylalanine or tryptophan. A D gene is named only where the DNA matches it firmly. Some rows mark clone size as missing; the rest say once, few, many or name a class of expanded clone.

j_gene,abundance,d_gene,v_gene,CDR3aa,CDR3nt
TRBJ1-5,.,.,TRBV5-6,CASKSTAYSNQPQHF,TGTGCCAGCAAAAGTACAGCCTATAGCAATCAGCCCCAGCATTTT
TRBJ2-1,.,TRBD2,TRBV2,CASKGVAGGYNEQFF,TGTGCCTCGAAGGGGGTGGCGGGGGGTTACAATGAGCAGTTCTTC
TRBJ2-7,.,.,TRBV30,CAWSVMREQYF,TGTGCCTGGAGTGTGATGCGGGAGCAGTACTTC
TRBJ1-6,few,TRBD1,TRBV19,CASSTIRQGHNSPLHF,TGTGCCAGTAGTACAATCAGACAGGGGCATAATTCACCCCTCCACTTT
TRBJ2-5,.,.,TRBV6-5,CASSYLETQYF,TGTGCCAGCAGTTACCTGGAGACCCAGTACTTC
TRBJ2-1,.,TRBD2,TRBV5-1,CASSLELAGASSEQFF,TGCGCCAGCAGCTTGGAACTAGCGGGAGCATCGAGTGAGCAGTTCTTC
TRBJ2-2,.,TRBD1,TRBV7-8,CASIPRTGYTGELFF,TGTGCCAGCATCCCCCGGACAGGGTACACCGGGGAGCTGTTTTTT
TRBJ2-3,once,.,TRBV20-1,CSASSADQYF,TGCAGTGCTAGTTCAGCGGACCAGTATTTT
TRBJ2-7,.,.,TRBV20-1,CSARQSYEQYF,TGCAGTGCTCGACAGTCCTACGAGCAGTACTTC
TRBJ1-2,.,.,TRBV7-9,CASSNTIGALLYGYTF,TGTGCCAGCAGCAACACTATAGGCGCCTTGCTCTATGGCTACACCTTC
TRBJ1-1,.,TRBD1,TRBV19,CASSITGTANTEAFF,TGTGCCAGTAGTATAACCGGGACAGCGAACACTGAAGCTTTCTTT
TRBJ2-1,.,.,TRBV6-1,CASSASRRAGLITSYNEQFF,TGTGCCAGCAGTGCTTCTCGGAGGGCGGGATTAATAACCTCCTACAATGAGCAGTTCTTC
TRBJ2-7,.,TRBD1,TRBV6-5,CASSYGTGGEQYF,TGTGCCAGCAGTTACGGGACAGGGGGCGAGCAGTACTTC
TRBJ2-3,.,TRBD1,TRBV7-2,CASSLPRTGFSDTQYF,TGTGCCAGCAGCTTACCTAGGACAGGGTTTTCAGATACGCAGTATTTT
TRBJ1-1,.,TRBD1,TRBV6-5,CASSYSTGANTEAFF,TGTGCCAGCAGTTACTCGACAGGGGCGAACACTGAAGCTTTCTTT
TRBJ2-1,.,TRBD2,TRBV4-1,CASRWSSSGKDEQFF,TGCGCCAGCAGATGGTCGTCTAGCGGTAAGGATGAGCAGTTCTTC
TRBJ1-1,.,.,TRBV9,CASSPRGDGFNTEAFF,TGTGCCAGCAGCCCCAGGGGTGACGGATTTAACACTGAAGCTTTCTTT
TRBJ2-3,few,.,TRBV5-1,CASSFMNRARTDTQYF,TGCGCCAGCAGCTTCATGAACAGGGCGCGAACAGATACGCAGTATTTT
TRBJ1-2,.,TRBD1,TRBV6-1,CASSSPGTGNYGYTF,TGTGCCAGCAGCAGTCCCGGGACAGGGAACTATGGCTACACCTTC
TRBJ2-1,.,TRBD2,TRBV2,CASSQKRGGYNEQFF,TGTGCCAGCAGTCAAAAGCGGGGGGGATACAATGAGCAGTTCTTC
TRBJ2-2,few,TRBD2,TRBV7-9,CASRPPGLTFDGELFF,TGTGCCAGCAGGCCCCCGGGACTAACTTTCGACGGGGAGCTGTTTTTT
TRBJ2-5,.,.,TRBV18,CASSKDEDRDWYQETQYF,TGTGCCAGCTCAAAAGACGAGGACCGGGACTGGTATCAAGAGACCCAGTACTTC
TRBJ2-7,.,TRBD2,TRBV10-2,CASIQAGGTIYEQYF,TGCGCCAGCATACAAGCGGGAGGGACTATCTACGAGCAGTACTTC
TRBJ1-1,.,.,TRBV5-1,CASSYYRQAGTEAFF,TGCGCCAGCAGTTACTACAGACAGGCGGGCACTGAAGCTTTCTTT
TRBJ2-2,.,.,TRBV30,CAWSYSQAGELFF,TGTGCCTGGAGTTATAGTCAGGCCGGGGAGCTGTTTTTT
TRBJ1-3,.,.,TRBV7-9,CASRTGSGNTIYF,TGTGCCAGCAGGACTGGGTCAGGAAACACCATATATTTT
TRBJ2-5,.,.,TRBV6-4,CASIPLGLPWETQYF,TGTGCCAGCATCCCTTTGGGACTCCCTTGGGAGACCCAGTACTTC
TRBJ1-6,.,TRBD1,TRBV6-1,CASSVRQGESSPLHF,TGTGCCAGCAGTGTGCGTCAGGGGGAGAGTTCACCCCTCCACTTT
TRBJ1-5,once,.,TRBV6-6,CASSRPGAQHF,TGTGCCAGCAGTCGGCCGGGGGCCCAGCATTTT
TRBJ1-6,.,.,TRBV6-5,CASSRQALNSPLHF,TGTGCCAGCAGTCGACAGGCTTTAAATTCACCCCTCCACTTT
TRBJ1-2,.,TRBD1,TRBV7-2,CASSLTGQRAYGYTF,TGTGCCAGCAGCTTGACGGGACAGCGAGCCTATGGCTACACCTTC
TRBJ1-2,few,.,TRBV20-1,CSASQYGYTF,TGCAGTGCTAGTCAATATGGCTACACCTTC
TRBJ1-1,.,.,TRBV27,CASSLGGPGPEAFF,TGTGCCAGCAGCCTCGGGGGACCGGGACCTGAAGCTTTCTTT
TRBJ1-2,.,TRBD1,TRBV4-1,CASSQEGTDGYTF,TGCGCCAGCAGCCAAGAAGGGACAGATGGCTACACCTTC
TRBJ2-2,few,TRBD1,TRBV30,CAWRGPGQGNTGELFF,TGTGCCTGGAGGGGCCCGGGACAGGGGAACACCGGGGAGCTGTTTTTT
TRBJ1-2,once,.,TRBV29-1,CSVELQAANYGYTF,TGCAGCGTTGAGCTTCAGGCTGCTAACTATGGCTACACCTTC
TRBJ1-6,.,.,TRBV2,CASQGRGSLLLHF,TGTGCCAGCCAGGGAAGGGGAAGTCTGCTCCTCCACTTT
TRBJ1-5,.,.,TRBV5-1,CASSLVAGSNQPQHF,TGCGCCAGCAGCTTGGTGGCAGGGAGCAATCAGCCCCAGCATTTT
TRBJ2-1,.,TRBD1,TRBV18,CASSRDSSYNEQFF,TGTGCCAGCTCACGGGACAGCTCCTACAATGAGCAGTTCTTC
TRBJ2-3,.,TRBD1,TRBV15,CATSSLQGFSGTDTQYF,TGTGCCACCAGCAGTCTACAGGGGTTTTCCGGAACAGATACGCAGTATTTT
TRBJ2-3,.,.,TRBV6-5,CASRAGLADTQYF,TGTGCCTCTAGAGCGGGTCTCGCAGATACGCAGTATTTT
TRBJ2-1,.,TRBD2,TRBV5-1,CASSSDGALAGDNEQFF,TGCGCCAGCAGCTCGGATGGGGCTTTAGCGGGGGACAATGAGCAGTTCTTC
TRBJ2-7,.,TRBD1,TRBV5-4,CASSLAQDRADEQYF,TGTGCCAGCAGCTTGGCCCAAGACAGGGCTGACGAGCAGTACTTC
TRBJ2-7,few,.,TRBV18,CASSPRQNYEQYF,TGTGCCAGCTCACCACGCCAGAACTACGAGCAGTACTTC
TRBJ2-5,.,TRBD2,TRBV6-6,CASSYFTLAAQETQYF,TGTGCCAGCAGTTACTTCACGCTAGCGGCCCAAGAGACCCAGTACTTC
TRBJ2-7,few,.,TRBV18,CASSPAKPLYEQYF,TGTGCCAGCTCACCAGCTAAACCTCTCTACGAGCAGTACTTC
TRBJ2-1,.,TRBD2,TRBV28,CASSSLPSGSSYNEQFF,TGTGCCAGCAGTTCCCTCCCCAGCGGGAGTTCCTACAATGAGCAGTTCTTC
TRBJ1-5,.,.,TRBV7-9,CASSDSRDIQPQHF,TGTGCCAGCAGCGATTCCAGGGATATCCAGCCCCAGCATTTT
TRBJ1-2,.,.,TRBV7-2,CASSLGGSYGYTF,TGTGCCAGCAGCTTGGGCGGGAGCTATGGCTACACCTTC
TRBJ2-3,.,TRBD2,TRBV19,CASRVAGGPSTDTQYF,TGTGCCAGTAGGGTAGCGGGAGGGCCTAGCACAGATACGCAGTATTTT
TRBJ2-7,.,.,TRBV6-5,CASRKETYEQYF,TGTGCCAGCCGTAAGGAGACCTACGAGCAGTACTTC
TRBJ2-7,.,TRBD2,TRBV6-1,CASSTGLLSYEQYF,TGTGCCAGCAGTACGGGACTATTAAGCTACGAGCAGTACTTC
TRBJ1-5,.,.,TRBV11-3,CASSVRDLLRGNQPQHF,TGTGCCAGCAGCGTCCGTGACCTCCTGAGGGGCAATCAGCCCCAGCATTTT
TRBJ1-5,.,TRBD1,TRBV2,CASLRGTGGDQPQHF,TGTGCCAGCCTAAGAGGGACAGGGGGCGATCAGCCCCAGCATTTT